Listed here are 26 T cell receptor beta chains from one sample, sequenced in a study of blood T cell repertoires in COVID-19. Libraries were prepared by immunoSEQ multiplex PCR; TCRdb keeps only in-frame clonotypes and omits some of them. The sample contains around 200,000 clones, approximately 78% of which appear only once. The sample comprised peripheral blood. The receptors derive from an elderly woman with acute or convalescent COVID-19.

This clone occurred once. The V gene is TRBV5-1, the J gene TRBJ2-3, with TRBD2 matching 7 bases. The germline V gene has CDR1 SGHRS and CDR2 YFSETQ. The V gene end was trimmed by 0 bases and the J gene end by 4 bases; junction bases not matched to a gene: 5. The CDR3 extends over 15 amino acids. DNA for the CDR3: TGCGCCAGCAGCTTGGCGGCGGGAGAGGCAGATACGCAGTATTTT. Protein product: CASSLAAGEADTQYF.

CDR3 DNA sequence: TGTGCCAGCAGTTACTCAGGGACTCAAGAGACCCAGTACTTC. Protein sequence: CASSYSGTQETQYF. This sequence joins TRBV6-2 or TRBV6-3 and TRBJ2-5; D possibly corresponds to TRBD2 (6 bases). The length of the CDR3 is 14 residues. V was cut by 0 bases and J by 2 bases, with 7 bases left in between. Germline-derived CDR1 and CDR2 are MNHEY and SVGEGT.

The rearrangement uses TRBV5-4 and TRBJ2-3; D is ambiguous. Trimming took off 5 bases at V and 1 base at J, with 8 bases between the two ends. Per germline, CDR1 SGHNT and CDR2 YYREEE (reference sequence). The CDR3 sequence is 13 residues long. CDR3 sequence: CASSSQGTDTQYF. The DNA for the CDR3 is TGTGCCAGCAGTTCTCAGGGCACAGATACGCAGTATTTT. Full variable domain (outside the CDR3, taken from reference TRBV5-4 and TRBJ2-3): ETGVTQSPTHLIKTRGQQVTLRCSSQSGHNTVSWYQQALGQGPQFIFQYYREEENGRGNFPPRFSGLQFPNYSSELNVNALELDDSALYLCASSSQGTDTQYFGPGTRLTVL.

The gene calls are TRBV28 and TRBJ1-5, with D hard to call. Germline V gives CDR1 MDHEN, CDR2 SYDVKM. The V end was cut by 5 bases, the J end by 5 bases, with 7 bases between. The length of the CDR3 is 12 residues. The CDR3 loop reads CASSRGHQPQHF. The CDR3, as DNA: TGTGCCAGCAGTCGAGGGCATCAGCCCCAGCATTTT.

The rearrangement uses TRBV5-6 and TRBJ2-5; D is possibly TRBD1 (6 bases). The CDR3 runs 14 residues. Per germline, CDR1 SGHDT and CDR2 YYEEEE. Trimming removed 4 bases from V and 4 bases from J, with 14 bases in between. The CDR3 DNA reads TGTGCCAGCAGCACGTCAGGGGCGTCAGAGACCCAGTACTTC. It codes for CASSTSGASETQYF.

The chain uses TRBV27 and TRBJ1-1, with 7 bases identical to TRBD1. J was trimmed by 7 bases and V by 3 bases; bases with no gene match: 8. The CDR3 is 14 residues long. Germline V lookup: CDR1 MNHEY, CDR2 SMNVEV (reference sequence). The CDR3 sequence is CASSLSRGSLEAFF. The CDR3 DNA reads TGTGCCAGCAGTTTGAGCAGGGGGTCCCTTGAAGCTTTCTTT.

This clone came up a few times. V usage is TRBV28 and J usage is TRBJ2-1; 7 bases fit TRBD1. Trimming at V came to 5 bases and at J to 15 bases, leaving 10 bases not matched to a gene. CDR1 MDHEN and CDR2 SYDVKM come from the germline V gene. The CDR3 covers 12 residues. The CDR3 nucleotides read TGTGCCAGCAGTCTGGGGGACAGCGTAACGTTCTTC. The encoded protein is CASSLGDSVTFF.

Note on this clone: The same CDR3 also results from other DNA sequences found in this sample. V is TRBV7-3 and J is TRBJ2-2, with TRBD1 as a possible D gene (7 bases). Trimming pared 4 bases from V and 4 bases from J, leaving 10 bases between. The germline V gene encodes CDR1 SGHTA and CDR2 FQGTGA. The CDR3 consists of 14 residues. The CDR3 is CASSSGGGTGELFF. The CDR3 DNA sequence: TGTGCCAGCAGCTCAGGGGGAGGCACCGGGGAGCTGTTTTTT.

The chain combines TRBV9 with TRBJ2-2; possible D gene TRBD2, 6 bases. The CDR3 is made up of 16 amino acids. Trimming pared 3 bases from V and 1 base from J, leaving 13 bases between. Looked up from germline, CDR1 is SGDLS and CDR2 is YYNGEE. CDR3 nucleotide sequence: TGTGCCAGCAGCGCCCGTGGAGCGGGGAACACCGGGGAGCTGTTTTTT. Its protein is CASSARGAGNTGELFF.

V and J are TRBV7-9 and TRBJ1-4; D is perhaps TRBD1 (6 bases). Trimming stripped 2 bases from V and 8 bases from J, with 12 bases between. CDR3 length: 14 residues. Germline CDR1 is SEHNR and CDR2 is FQNEAQ (reference sequence). CDR3: CASSLIPQGEKLFF. The DNA for the CDR3 is TGTGCCAGCAGCTTAATTCCCCAGGGGGAAAAACTGTTTTTT.

The chain couples TRBV4-1 to TRBJ2-7, with 11 bases matching TRBD2. Germline loops: CDR1 MGHRA, CDR2 YSYEKL. CDR3 length: 15 amino acids. With V trimmed by 6 bases and J by 0 bases, 4 bases remained unmatched. CDR3 nucleotides: TGCGCCAGCAGTTGGACTAGCGGGTTCTCCTACGAGCAGTACTTC. Translation: CASSWTSGFSYEQYF.

The chain carries TRBV28 and TRBJ2-3; maybe TRBD1 (5 bases). Germline CDR1 and CDR2: MDHEN and SYDVKM. The CDR3 sequence is 14 residues long. Trimming stripped 6 bases from V and 1 base from J, with 11 bases between. The CDR3 nucleotides read TGTGCCAGCAGCTCAGGGCTTCGCACAGATACGCAGTATTTT. Residues: CASSSGLRTDTQYF.

The V call is TRBV27, the J call TRBJ1-1; TRBD1 might be the D (5 bases). CDR1 is MNHEY and CDR2 is SMNVEV in the germline V gene (reference sequence). This CDR3 is 14 amino acids long. V lost 7 bases, J lost 5 bases, and 17 bases lay in between. This chain's CDR3 is CASIRSGGLTEAFF. The CDR3 bases are TGTGCCAGCATTCGCTCGGGGGGGTTGACTGAAGCTTTCTTT.

This chain connects TRBV19 to TRBJ2-5; TRBD2 agrees at 7 bases. Per the germline V gene, CDR1 is LNHDA and CDR2 is SQIVND (reference sequence). Losses at the gene ends were 7 bases for V and 5 bases for J; bases not matched to a gene: 13. The CDR3 has 15 amino acids. CDR3 DNA sequence: TGTGCCAGTACCCCGTGGGGAGGGCCGGAGGAGACCCAGTACTTC. Protein: CASTPWGGPEETQYF. The complete variable domain, with remaining parts taken from reference TRBV19 and TRBJ2-5, reads DGGITQSPKYLFRKEGQNVTLSCEQNLNHDAMYWYRQDPGQGLRLIYYSQIVNDFQKGDIAEGYSVSREKKESFPLTVTSAQKNPTAFYLCASTPWGGPEETQYFGPGTRLLVL.

This clone was seen a few times. The gene calls are TRBV4-1 and TRBJ2-2; D not certain. Trimming stripped 6 bases from V and 4 bases from J, with 6 bases between. The germline CDR1 and CDR2 sequences are MGHRA and YSYEKL. CDR3 length: 12 residues. CDR3 loop: CASSQRTGELFF. CDR3 coding DNA: TGCGCCAGCAGTCAGCGCACCGGGGAGCTGTTTTTT.

The chain combines TRBV27 with TRBJ1-6, with D tentatively TRBD1 (6 bases). The CDR3 loop spans 17 amino acids. Trimming stripped 6 bases from V and 0 bases from J, with 15 bases between. Germline V gene data show CDR1 as MNHEY and CDR2 as SMNVEV (reference sequence). The CDR3 protein is CASSHRTDSSYNSPLHF. The CDR3 DNA reads as TGTGCCAGCAGCCACCGGACAGACAGCTCCTATAATTCACCCCTCCACTTT.

V and J are TRBV7-3 and TRBJ2-7, with D possibly being TRBD2 (5 bases). Trimming cost V 3 bases and J 0 bases, with 6 bases left between them. This CDR3 contains 13 residues. The germline gives CDR1 SGHTA, CDR2 FQGTGA. The CDR3 loop reads CASSFGDSYEQYF. The CDR3, as DNA: TGTGCCAGCAGCTTCGGGGACTCCTACGAGCAGTACTTC.

The chain joins TRBV4-3 to TRBJ1-2, with TRBD1 matching over 10 bases. V lost 0 bases to trimming and J lost 6 bases; unmatched junction nucleotides: 7. The CDR3 has 16 amino acids. Germline assignment: CDR1 LGHNA and CDR2 YSLEER. Here the CDR3 reads CASSQDLGQGSNGYTF. CDR3 DNA sequence: TGCGCCAGCAGCCAAGATCTGGGACAGGGGAGCAATGGCTACACCTTC.

This chain connects TRBV19 to TRBJ2-7; maybe TRBD2 (6 bases). The CDR3 has 15 amino acids. V shed 5 bases and J shed 7 bases, with 21 bases lying between them. Per germline, CDR1 LNHDA and CDR2 SQIVND (reference sequence). The CDR3 nucleotides read TGTGCCAGTAGTCCGATGGAGGGACGGCTCTGGGAGCAGTACTTC. Translation: CASSPMEGRLWEQYF.

This chain links TRBV19 with TRBJ2-6, with TRBD1 as a possible D gene (6 bases). This CDR3 spans 16 amino acids. Trimming took 6 bases from V and 0 from J, leaving 12 bases between them. In germline, CDR1 is LNHDA, CDR2 SQIVND (reference sequence). CDR3 DNA sequence: TGTGCCAGTAGACATACGACAGGCTCTGGGGCCAACGTCCTGACTTTC. Its protein product is CASRHTTGSGANVLTF.

The V and J genes are TRBV6-5 and TRBJ2-4, with TRBD1 identical over 7 bases. The CDR3 is made up of 13 amino acids. After removal of 7 bases from V and 5 bases from J, the junction contained 5 bases not matched to a gene. Germline assignment: CDR1 MNHEY and CDR2 SVGAGI. The CDR3 DNA follows: TGTGCCAGCATCGACAGGGCTCAAAACATTCAGTACTTC. It is translated as CASIDRAQNIQYF.

This clone has just one count. V is TRBV7-2 and J is TRBJ2-5; 10 positions match TRBD2. J lost 2 bases, V lost 1 base, and 4 bases had no gene match. This CDR3 has 16 residues. Germline V gives CDR1 SGHTA, CDR2 FQGNSA. In DNA, the CDR3 is TGTGCCAGCAGCTTAGATCTAGCGGGGGCGCAAGAGACCCAGTACTTC. Translated: CASSLDLAGAQETQYF.

This clone was picked up a small number of times. This chain joins TRBV18 and TRBJ2-2, with D maybe TRBD1 (6 bases). This CDR3 contains 16 residues. Trimming pared 3 bases from V and 0 bases from J, leaving 11 bases between. Germline V lookup: CDR1 KGHSH, CDR2 LQKENI. CDR3 bases: TGTGCCAGCTCACCTTCGACAGGAGCGAACACCGGGGAGCTGTTTTTT. Translation: CASSPSTGANTGELFF.

This clone was seen just once. The gene calls are TRBV4-3 and TRBJ1-1; D gene unclear. Germline V lookup: CDR1 LGHNA, CDR2 YSLEER. Trimming shortened V by 3 bases and J by 1 base, and 9 bases separated the two germline ends. The CDR3 sequence is 14 residues long. CDR3 sequence reads: CASSHSTANTEAFF. In DNA, the CDR3 is TGCGCCAGCAGCCATTCTACAGCGAACACTGAAGCTTTCTTT.

V gene TRBV2 combines with J gene TRBJ2-7, with D maybe TRBD1 (5 bases). V was pared by 8 bases and J by 2 bases, with 10 bases between. This CDR3 is 12 amino acids long. Germline V lookup: CDR1 SNHLY, CDR2 FYNNEI. DNA for the CDR3: TGTGCCAGCCTAGGGGTTCCCTACGAGCAGTACTTC. Translation gives CASLGVPYEQYF.

The genes are TRBV10-1 and TRBJ1-2; tentative D call: TRBD1 (6 bases). V dropped 6 bases and J dropped 5 bases, with 16 bases sitting between them. CDR1 and CDR2 (germline): WNHNN, SYGVQD (reference sequence). This CDR3 is 14 amino acids long. The CDR3 loop reads CASRLQGLRYGYTF. The CDR3 coding sequence is TGCGCCAGCAGATTACAGGGTTTAAGGTATGGCTACACCTTC.